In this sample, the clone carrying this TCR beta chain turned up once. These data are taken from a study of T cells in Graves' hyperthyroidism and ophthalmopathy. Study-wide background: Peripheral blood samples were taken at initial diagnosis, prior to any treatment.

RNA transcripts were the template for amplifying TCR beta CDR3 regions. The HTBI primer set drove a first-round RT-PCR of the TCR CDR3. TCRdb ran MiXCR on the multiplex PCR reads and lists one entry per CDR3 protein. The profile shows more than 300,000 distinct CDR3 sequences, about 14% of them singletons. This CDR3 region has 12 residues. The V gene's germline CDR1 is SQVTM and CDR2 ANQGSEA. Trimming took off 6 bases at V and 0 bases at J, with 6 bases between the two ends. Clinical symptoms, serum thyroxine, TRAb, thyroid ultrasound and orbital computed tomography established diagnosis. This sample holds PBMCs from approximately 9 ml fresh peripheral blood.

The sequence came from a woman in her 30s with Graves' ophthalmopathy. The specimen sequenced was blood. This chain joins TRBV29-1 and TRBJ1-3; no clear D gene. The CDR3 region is CSVVDSGNTIYF. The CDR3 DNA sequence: TGCAGCGTCGTAGACTCTGGAAACACCATATATTTT.